Below are 20 T cell receptor beta chains sequenced from a single sample in a study of human T cells and chemical hapten exposure. Unfractionated whole blood served as the source for total RNA extraction. TCRdb re-called the 5' RACE reads with MiXCR, one entry per CDR3 protein. The table lists tens of thousands of distinct CDR3 sequences, around a sixth of them singletons, with under 7.5% in the top ten. The receptors come from a female donor in good health.

This clonotype has only a few counts. The V call is TRBV3-1, the J call TRBJ2-1; 8 positions agree with TRBD2. The length of the CDR3 is 17 residues. The V gene's germline CDR1 is LGHDT and CDR2 YNNKEL (reference sequence). With V trimmed by 2 bases and J by 5 bases, 11 bases remained unmatched. CDR3 region: CASSQLSGSGFNNEQFF. CDR3 DNA: TGTGCCAGCAGCCAACTGAGCGGGAGTGGTTTCAACAATGAGCAGTTCTTC.

A few counts support this clonotype. V is TRBV9 and J is TRBJ2-1; 7 positions match TRBD2. The V gene's germline CDR1 is SGDLS and CDR2 YYNGEE. This CDR3 has 15 amino acids. Germline trimming cut 0 bases from V and 4 bases from J; bases unmatched to any gene: 4. The CDR3 spells CASSVEAGRYNEQFF. The CDR3 DNA reads TGTGCCAGCAGCGTAGAAGCGGGAAGATACAATGAGCAGTTCTTC.

The V gene is TRBV4-3, the J gene TRBJ1-4; D is unclear. The CDR3 runs to 17 residues. V was cut by 0 bases and J by 7 bases, with 18 bases left in between. Germline CDR1 reads LGHNA; CDR2 reads YSLEER. The CDR3 nucleotides are TGCGCCAGCAGCCAAGAAATCGTAAGAAGGGCTGGTGAAAAACTGTTTTTT. This gives the protein CASSQEIVRRAGEKLFF.

There are a few counts of this clonotype. The V gene is TRBV6-4, the J gene TRBJ2-3, with D possibly being TRBD1 (6 bases). CDR1 and CDR2 (germline): MRHNA, SNTAGT. This CDR3 contains 14 residues. V was pared by 2 bases and J by 4 bases, with 10 bases between. This CDR3 reads CASSDGKGADTQYF. The CDR3 DNA sequence: TGTGCCAGCAGTGACGGAAAGGGGGCAGATACGCAGTATTTT.

This clonotype was counted a few times. V and J are TRBV28 and TRBJ2-7; D unclear. V was clipped by 4 bases and J by 0 bases, with 10 bases between them. The CDR3 is 14 residues long. Per germline, CDR1 MDHEN and CDR2 SYDVKM. CDR3 sequence: CASSSYPSSYEQYF. CDR3 coding DNA: TGTGCCAGCAGTTCATATCCGTCCTCCTACGAGCAGTACTTC. Drawing the rest from reference TRBV28 and TRBJ2-7, the complete variable domain is DVKVTQSSRYLVKRTGEKVFLECVQDMDHENMFWYRQDPGLGLRLIYFSYDVKMKEKGDIPEGYSVSREKKERFSLILESASTNQTSMYLCASSSYPSSYEQYFGPGTRLTVT.

In its sample, this clonotype was seen a few times. The gene calls are TRBV6-6 and TRBJ1-1; D is possibly TRBD1 (6 bases). CDR1 is MNHNY and CDR2 is SVGAGI in the germline V gene (reference sequence). The CDR3 spans 13 residues. Trimming cost V 6 bases and J 1 base, with 9 bases left between them. For the CDR3, the DNA is TGTGCCAGCAGGGGACATCAGAACACTGAAGCTTTCTTT. Translating it yields CASRGHQNTEAFF.

This clonotype was seen a handful of times. The rearrangement uses TRBV20-1 and TRBJ2-2, with 11 bases that match TRBD2. Trimming took 5 bases from V and 8 from J; bases not matched to a gene: 10. CDR3 length equals 15 residues. Germline CDR1 is DFQATT and CDR2 is SNEGSKA (reference sequence). The CDR3 reads CSAPDRASGRGELFF. The CDR3 bases are TGCAGTGCTCCCGATAGGGCTAGCGGGAGGGGGGAGCTGTTTTTT.

The rearrangement uses TRBV7-9 and TRBJ1-2; 7 bases line up with TRBD1. Germline-derived CDR1 and CDR2 are SEHNR and FQNEAQ (reference sequence). The V gene end was trimmed by 3 bases and the J gene end by 4 bases; junction bases not matched to a gene: 2. CDR3 length: 13 residues. The CDR3 sequence is CASSFGDSYGYTF. CDR3 sequence (DNA): TGTGCCAGCAGCTTCGGGGACAGCTATGGCTACACCTTC. Using reference TRBV7-9 and TRBJ1-2 for the parts outside the CDR3, the full variable domain is DTGVSQNPRHKITKRGQNVTFRCDPISEHNRLYWYRQTLGQGPEFLTYFQNEAQLEKSRLLSDRFSAERPKGSFSTLEIQRTEQGDSAMYLCASSFGDSYGYTFGSGTRLTVV.

This clonotype was picked up a small number of times. This sequence joins TRBV6-1 and TRBJ1-1; D unresolved. V was shortened by 4 bases and J by 0 bases, with 15 bases between the two germline ends. Germline values: CDR1 MNHNS, CDR2 SASEGT. The CDR3 loop spans 16 amino acids. The DNA of the CDR3 is TGTGCCAGCAGTGTTGGCACGACACTTATGAACACTGAAGCTTTCTTT. It specifies CASSVGTTLMNTEAFF.

This clonotype turned up a few times. This chain joins TRBV7-6 and TRBJ2-1; 8 bases are shared with TRBD2. In germline, CDR1 is SGHVS, CDR2 FNYEAQ. The CDR3 runs 16 residues. Trimming cost V 1 base and J 4 bases; bases outside gene matches: 6. For the CDR3, the DNA is TGTGCCAGCAGCTTAGACGGGGGGGGAAATTACAATGAGCAGTTCTTC. As protein: CASSLDGGGNYNEQFF.

This rearrangement joins TRBV3-1 to TRBJ2-3, with D tentatively TRBD2 (6 bases). V was clipped by 4 bases and J by 1 base, with 15 bases between them. Looked up from germline, CDR1 is LGHDT and CDR2 is YNNKEL (reference sequence). The CDR3 extends over 16 amino acids. The CDR3 is CASSRVLASGTDTQYF. The DNA for the CDR3 is TGTGCCAGCAGCCGAGTCCTAGCGTCGGGCACAGATACGCAGTATTTT.

In its sample, this clonotype was seen a few times. The chain is built from TRBV27 and TRBJ2-7, with 7 nucleotides matching TRBD1. CDR1 is MNHEY, CDR2 SMNVEV, per germline (reference sequence). With 10 bases clipped from V and 9 bases from J, the junction kept 18 bases outside the gene matches. CDR3 length equals 14 residues. CDR3 DNA: TGTGCCACCAAATCACCGGGACAGAATACGAGGCAGTACTTC. The encoded protein is CATKSPGQNTRQYF.

This clonotype was picked up a small number of times. This chain links TRBV14 with TRBJ1-6; weak D call: TRBD1 (6 bases). Germline assignment: CDR1 SGHDN and CDR2 FVKESK. V lost 4 bases to trimming and J lost 14 bases, with 12 bases between them. The CDR3 runs 12 residues. Here the CDR3 DNA reads TGTGCCAGCAGCCTTTACAGGGCAGCCCTCCACTTT. Its protein product is CASSLYRAALHF.

This clonotype was found a few times. The rearrangement uses TRBV21-1 and TRBJ2-1; no DNA check was done on the table's D call, TRBD1. TRBV21-1 corresponds to a pseudogene. The CDR3 covers 13 residues. This CDR3 reads CASSRGQGEKQFF. The CDR3 DNA reads TGTGCCAGCAGCAGGGGACAGGGGGAAAAGCAGTTCTTC.

This clonotype was seen a few times. This chain links TRBV15 with TRBJ2-3; TRBD2 matches 13 bases. The CDR3 is 18 amino acids. V lost 2 bases to trimming and J lost 6 bases; unmatched junction nucleotides: 11. CDR1 LNHNV and CDR2 YYDKDF come from the germline V gene (reference sequence). The CDR3 region has the DNA TGTGCCACCAGCAGACGGTCCGGGGGACTAGCGGGACTTGATACGCAGTATTTT. Translated, it gives CATSRRSGGLAGLDTQYF.

Ten or more counts support this clonotype. The chain couples TRBV20-1 to TRBJ2-3; 12 bases are shared with TRBD2. CDR1 and CDR2 from the germline V gene are DFQATT and SNEGSKA (reference sequence). This CDR3 has 16 amino acids. J lost 8 bases, V lost 6 bases, and 15 bases had no gene match. The CDR3 DNA reads TGCAGTGCGCCTCCGGGAACTAGCGGGGGGCCCGGTACGCAGTATTTT. Amino acids: CSAPPGTSGGPGTQYF.

J is TRBJ2-2 and V is TRBV7-2; D is unresolved. CDR1 and CDR2 (germline): SGHTA, FQGNSA. The ends were cut back, 2 bases at V and 1 base at J, with 5 bases in the middle. CDR3 length equals 14 residues. Written as DNA, the CDR3 is TGTGCCAGCAGCTTATCTCGGAACACCGGGGAGCTGTTTTTT. Its protein product is CASSLSRNTGELFF.

There are a few counts of this clonotype. The DNA of the CDR3 is TGTGCCAGCAGTTCACAGAGAACTGAAGCTTTCTTT. Protein sequence: CASSSQRTEAFF. The V and J genes are TRBV28 and TRBJ1-1; no clear D. The germline CDR1 and CDR2 sequences are MDHEN and SYDVKM. V lost 4 bases, J lost 5 bases, and 8 bases lay in between. The CDR3 contains 12 residues.

The V gene is TRBV4-1, the J gene TRBJ2-7; 11 positions agree with TRBD2. J lost 1 base, V lost 0 bases, and 5 bases had no gene match. This CDR3 is 17 amino acids long. Germline V gene lookup returns CDR1 MGHRA and CDR2 YSYEKL. The CDR3 region has the DNA TGCGCCAGCAGCCAAGAATTGACTAGCGGGGAGTCCTACGAGCAGTACTTC. Translated: CASSQELTSGESYEQYF.

This chain connects TRBV18 to TRBJ2-1, with D uncertain. The CDR3 is 12 residues long. V was pared by 0 bases and J by 9 bases, with 6 bases between. Germline lookup yields CDR1 KGHSH and CDR2 LQKENI. CDR3 sequence reads: CASSPPTVEQFF. The CDR3 DNA sequence: TGTGCCAGCTCACCACCGACGGTTGAGCAGTTCTTC.